This T cell receptor beta chain was observed in a study of blood T cell repertoires in COVID-19. Study-wide background: Italy, Spain and the United States were the sources of the convalescent and acute COVID-19 samples.

All enrollees were about 18 to 89 years old and from about 25 US areas. Generated by immunoSEQ multiplex PCR, the TCRdb table keeps only in-frame clones and is missing some. The sample has fewer than 450,000 clones, approximately 86% seen once. Germline V gene sequence: CDR1 MNHEY, CDR2 SMNVEV (reference sequence). The CDR3 loop spans 14 amino acids. The ends were cut back, 0 bases at V and 2 bases at J, with 8 bases in the middle. The genes are TRBV27 and TRBJ2-7, with D tentatively TRBD2 (5 bases). This TCR was sampled from a woman in her forties with acute COVID-19. The source material was PBMCs or T cells enriched from blood (not recorded which). The CDR3 here is CASSLSGLTYEQYF. DNA for the CDR3: TGTGCCAGCAGTTTATCCGGACTGACCTACGAGCAGTACTTC.